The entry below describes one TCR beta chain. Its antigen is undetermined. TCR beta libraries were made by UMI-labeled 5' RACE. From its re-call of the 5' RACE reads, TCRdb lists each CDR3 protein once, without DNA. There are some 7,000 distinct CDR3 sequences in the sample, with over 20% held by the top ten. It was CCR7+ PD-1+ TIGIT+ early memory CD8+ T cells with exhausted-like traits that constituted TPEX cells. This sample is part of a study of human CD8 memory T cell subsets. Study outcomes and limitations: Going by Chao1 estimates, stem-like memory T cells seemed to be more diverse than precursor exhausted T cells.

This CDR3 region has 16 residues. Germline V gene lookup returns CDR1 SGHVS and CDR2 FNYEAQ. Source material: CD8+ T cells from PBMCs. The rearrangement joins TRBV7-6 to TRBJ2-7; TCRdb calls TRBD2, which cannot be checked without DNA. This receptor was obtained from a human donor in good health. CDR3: CASSLVLYGEGNEQYF.